The 21 T cell receptor beta chains below all came from one sample that was sequenced in a study of CD8+CD57+ T cells in acquired aplastic anemia. It was genomic DNA that served as the template for profiling TCR beta VDJ and CDR3. TCRdb re-called the reads with MiXCR, one entry per CDR3 protein. The sample has roughly 150,000 distinct CDR3 sequences; about half are singletons. The authors sequenced patients whose flow cytometry had shown CD8+CD57+ cell expansion. The specimen was sorted CD4+, CD8+, or CD8+CD57+ T cells (not recorded which) from PBMCs. The source of these receptors is a human donor with aplastic anemia.

This clonotype appeared many times. The genes are TRBV4-3 and TRBJ2-1; no clear D. The CDR3 totals 15 residues. Germline V gene data show CDR1 as LGHNA and CDR2 as YSLEER. V dropped 4 bases and J dropped 9 bases, with 19 bases sitting between them. The CDR3 loop is CASSRSLGGMGEQFF. The CDR3 DNA sequence: TGCGCCAGCAGCCGGTCGTTAGGCGGAATGGGTGAGCAGTTCTTC.

This clonotype was counted at least ten times. The CDR3 region has the DNA TGTGCCAGCAGCACCCAGGGGGCGTATGGCTACACCTTC. Amino acid sequence: CASSTQGAYGYTF. This sequence joins TRBV7-2 and TRBJ1-2, with 8 nucleotides matching TRBD1. The length of the CDR3 is 13 residues. Germline CDR1 is SGHTA and CDR2 is FQGNSA. V lost 5 bases and J lost 5; bases outside the gene matches: 4.

This clonotype appeared a few times. The chain is built from TRBV19 and TRBJ1-2; D perhaps matches TRBD1 (5 bases). The CDR3 consists of 14 residues. From germline, CDR1 is LNHDA and CDR2 SQIVND (reference sequence). Between the trimmed V and J ends, which lost 3 bases and 3 bases, there was a span of 11 bases. CDR3 region: CASSIGGWDYGYTF. CDR3 bases: TGTGCCAGTAGTATTGGGGGATGGGACTATGGCTACACCTTC.

V and J are TRBV20-1 and TRBJ2-3; D gene uncertain. The V end was cut by 2 bases, the J end by 3 bases, with 9 bases between. The CDR3 is 13 residues long. Germline loops: CDR1 DFQATT, CDR2 SNEGSKA (reference sequence). The CDR3 here is CSARQLTTDTQYF. The CDR3 DNA reads TGCAGTGCTAGACAGCTTACTACAGATACGCAGTATTTT.

CDR3 bases: TGCAGTGCTAGATCACAGGGCACCTACGAGCAGTACTTC. Its protein product is CSARSQGTYEQYF. The chain employs TRBV20-1 and TRBJ2-7; tentatively, D is TRBD1 (6 bases). Germline V gene data show CDR1 as DFQATT and CDR2 as SNEGSKA (reference sequence). V lost 2 bases, J lost 2 bases, and 10 bases lay in between. This CDR3 has 13 amino acids.

This clonotype was found many times. The rearrangement joins TRBV19 to TRBJ1-1; possibly TRBD1 for D (6 bases). Germline CDR1 and CDR2: LNHDA and SQIVND (reference sequence). The V end lost 0 bases, the J end lost 5 bases, and 13 bases lay between the germline ends. The CDR3 is 15 amino acids. CDR3 sequence: CASSIDPGGGTEAFF. The CDR3 region has the DNA TGTGCCAGTAGTATAGATCCAGGAGGGGGGACTGAAGCTTTCTTT. The full variable domain, completed using reference TRBV19 and TRBJ1-1, is DGGITQSPKYLFRKEGQNVTLSCEQNLNHDAMYWYRQDPGQGLRLIYYSQIVNDFQKGDIAEGYSVSREKKESFPLTVTSAQKNPTAFYLCASSIDPGGGTEAFFGQGTRLTVV.

With regard to this clonotype: The final CDR3 position lacks the conserved phenylalanine or tryptophan, pointing to a likely read error. It is unclear where the CDR3 begins or ends on the DNA, so no DNA is shown, and the CDR3 is as TCRdb lists it. This chain connects TRBV14 to TRBJ1-6. The CDR3 is 11 amino acids long, termini counted. Germline loops: CDR1 SGHDN, CDR2 FVKESK. This CDR3 is CASSPADTPPL.

The rearrangement joins TRBV10-1 to TRBJ1-3; D unresolved. The germline V and J ends were trimmed by 0 bases and 5 bases, with 8 bases remaining between them. This CDR3 comprises 14 residues. Germline V gene lookup returns CDR1 WNHNN and CDR2 SYGVQD (reference sequence). This chain's CDR3 is CASSESGRRNTIYF. The CDR3 DNA reads TGCGCCAGCAGTGAGTCGGGCAGGCGAAACACCATATATTTT.

In its sample, this clonotype was seen once. The chain is built from TRBV15 and TRBJ1-1, with D perhaps TRBD1 (5 bases). The CDR3 runs 13 residues. From germline, CDR1 is LNHNV and CDR2 YYDKDF (reference sequence). Trimming took off 1 base at V and 4 bases at J, with 7 bases between the two ends. The DNA for the CDR3 is TGTGCCACCAGCAGAGGAAGGGGCACTGAAGCTTTCTTT. Translated, it gives CATSRGRGTEAFF.

This clonotype was seen a handful of times. V gene TRBV2 combines with J gene TRBJ2-5; D gene uncertain. Germline CDR1 is SNHLY and CDR2 is FYNNEI. The CDR3 has 10 residues. V lost 1 base and J lost 6, with 0 bases in between. The CDR3 nucleotides are TGTGCCAGCAGTGAAGAGACCCAGTACTTC. The encoded protein is CASSEETQYF.

The chain combines TRBV5-1 with TRBJ1-5; 10 bases are shared with TRBD1. This CDR3 is built from 15 residues. Germline V gene sequence: CDR1 SGHRS, CDR2 YFSETQ. V gave up 0 bases and J gave up 4 bases; unmatched junction bases: 1. CDR3 nucleotides: TGCGCCAGCAGCTTGGGACAGGGGGCGAATCAGCCCCAGCATTTT. The encoded protein is CASSLGQGANQPQHF.

This clonotype was recorded many times. J is TRBJ2-7 and V is TRBV2; no firm D call. V was shortened by 2 bases and J by 2 bases, with 7 bases between the two germline ends. The CDR3 is 13 residues long. Germline V gene data show CDR1 as SNHLY and CDR2 as FYNNEI. CDR3 bases: TGTGCCAGCAGTGAATCCCGGGCCTACGAGCAGTACTTC. Its translation is CASSESRAYEQYF.

This clonotype occurred many times. CDR3 loop: CASSLFPTDTQYF. The CDR3 region has the DNA TGTGCCAGCAGCCTCTTCCCCACAGATACGCAGTATTTT. This rearrangement joins TRBV12-3 or TRBV12-4 to TRBJ2-3; D gene ambiguous. Deletions cut 6 bases from V and 2 bases from J, with 9 bases between. The CDR3 consists of 13 residues.

This chain joins TRBV18 and TRBJ2-1; D gene uncertain. This CDR3 comprises 16 residues. In germline, CDR1 is KGHSH, CDR2 LQKENI. The V end lost 0 bases, the J end lost 5 bases, and 14 bases lay between the germline ends. The CDR3 DNA reads as TGTGCCAGCTCACCACCGGGCAGAACGGTCCACAATGAGCAGTTCTTC. Its translation is CASSPPGRTVHNEQFF.

The rearrangement uses TRBV19 and TRBJ1-5, with TRBD1 identical over 9 bases. Germline CDR1 LNHDA, CDR2 SQIVND (reference sequence). CDR3 length: 16 residues. Unmatched junction bases numbered 5, after V lost 5 bases and J lost 0 bases. As DNA, the CDR3 is TGTGCCAGTAGTGGGACAGGGCAGGGTAGCAATCAGCCCCAGCATTTT. Translating gives CASSGTGQGSNQPQHF.

The chain recombines TRBV15 with TRBJ2-5; tentative D call: TRBD1 (6 bases). Trimming removed 3 bases at V and 5 bases at J, with 16 bases between. There are 15 residues in the CDR3. The germline V gene encodes CDR1 LNHNV and CDR2 YYDKDF (reference sequence). The CDR3 DNA reads as TGTGCCACCAGCAGCTCCGGACAGCCCTCCGAGACCCAGTACTTC. Its protein product is CATSSSGQPSETQYF.

J is TRBJ2-1 and V is TRBV11-2, with 12 bases identical to TRBD1. In germline, CDR1 is SGHAT, CDR2 FQNNGV. The CDR3 has 15 residues. Germline trimming cut 5 bases from V and 8 bases from J; bases unmatched to any gene: 7. The CDR3 nucleotides are TGTGCCAGCAGCCGGCGGGGACAGGGGGCCGATGAGCAGTTCTTC. Its protein is CASSRRGQGADEQFF.

The V gene is TRBV5-6, the J gene TRBJ1-2; the D gene is possibly TRBD1 (5 bases). The germline V gene has CDR1 SGHDT and CDR2 YYEEEE. Trimming took off 4 bases at V and 0 bases at J, with 13 bases between the two ends. There are 15 residues in the CDR3. Here the CDR3 reads CASSGGADTNYGYTF. The CDR3 bases are TGTGCCAGCAGCGGAGGGGCGGACACTAACTATGGCTACACCTTC.

This chain uses TRBV19 with TRBJ2-5; 12 bases align to TRBD2. The V and J ends lost 7 bases and 3 bases, in that order; junction bases with no gene match: 6. The CDR3 is 15 residues long. The V gene's germline CDR1 is LNHDA and CDR2 SQIVND (reference sequence). The CDR3, as DNA: TGTGCCAGTACCCCGGGACTAGCGGGCAAAGAGACCCAGTACTTC. Its translation is CASTPGLAGKETQYF.

This clonotype has a handful of counts. This chain joins TRBV18 and TRBJ2-5; TRBD1 might be the D (6 bases). Germline loops: CDR1 KGHSH, CDR2 LQKENI. The CDR3 length is 15 residues. V lost 4 bases to trimming and J lost 0 bases, with 12 bases between them. CDR3 loop: CASSRPRTDQETQYF. CDR3 in DNA: TGTGCCAGCTCACGTCCCCGGACAGACCAAGAGACCCAGTACTTC.

Notes on this clonotype: The conserved final phenylalanine or tryptophan is absent from the CDR3, which likely points to a read error. V usage is TRBV9 and J usage is TRBJ2-3; TRBD1 or TRBD2 may be the D gene (5 bases each). Trimming stripped 0 bases from V and 3 bases from J, with 14 bases between. Germline CDR1 and CDR2: SGDLS and YYNGEE. CDR3 size: 16 residues. The CDR3, as DNA: TGTGCCAGCAGCGTAGCAACGGGGCAGGTTACAGATACGCAGTATCTT. Amino acids: CASSVATGQVTDTQYL.